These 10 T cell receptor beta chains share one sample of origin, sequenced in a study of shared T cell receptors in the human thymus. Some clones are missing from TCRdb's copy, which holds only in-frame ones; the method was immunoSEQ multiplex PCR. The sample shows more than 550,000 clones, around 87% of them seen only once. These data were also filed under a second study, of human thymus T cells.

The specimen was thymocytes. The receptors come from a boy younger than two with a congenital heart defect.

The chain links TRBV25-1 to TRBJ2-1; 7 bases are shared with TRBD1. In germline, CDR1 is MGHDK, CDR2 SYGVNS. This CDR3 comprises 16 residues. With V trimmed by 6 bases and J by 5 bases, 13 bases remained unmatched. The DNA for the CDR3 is TGTGCCAGCAGAACGACAGGGTCTGGGTTAAACAATGAGCAGTTCTTC. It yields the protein CASRTTGSGLNNEQFF.

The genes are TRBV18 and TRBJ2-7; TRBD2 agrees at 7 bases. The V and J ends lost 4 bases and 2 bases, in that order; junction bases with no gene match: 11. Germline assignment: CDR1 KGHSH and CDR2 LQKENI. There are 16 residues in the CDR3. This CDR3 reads CASSHRARERPYEQYF. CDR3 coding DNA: TGTGCCAGCTCACACCGAGCGCGGGAGAGACCCTACGAGCAGTACTTC.

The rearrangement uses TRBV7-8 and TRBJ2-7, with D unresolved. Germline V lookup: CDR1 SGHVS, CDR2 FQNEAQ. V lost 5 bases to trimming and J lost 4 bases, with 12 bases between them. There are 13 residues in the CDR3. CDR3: CASSQTSGYEQYF. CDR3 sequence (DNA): TGTGCCAGCAGCCAAACCTCAGGTTACGAGCAGTACTTC.

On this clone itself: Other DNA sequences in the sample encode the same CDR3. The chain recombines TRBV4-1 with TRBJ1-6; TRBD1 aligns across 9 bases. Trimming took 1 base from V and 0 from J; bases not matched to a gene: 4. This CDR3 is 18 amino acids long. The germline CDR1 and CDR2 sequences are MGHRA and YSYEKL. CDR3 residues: CASSQGTGDSSYNSPLHF. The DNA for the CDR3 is TGCGCCAGCAGCCAAGGGACAGGGGACTCCTCCTATAATTCACCCCTCCACTTT.

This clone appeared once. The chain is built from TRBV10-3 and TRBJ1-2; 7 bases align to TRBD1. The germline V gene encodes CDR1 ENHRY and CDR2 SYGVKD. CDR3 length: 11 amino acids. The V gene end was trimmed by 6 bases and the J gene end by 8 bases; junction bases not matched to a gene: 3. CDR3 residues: CAIRGQKGYTF. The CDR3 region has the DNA TGTGCCATCAGGGGACAGAAAGGCTACACCTTC.

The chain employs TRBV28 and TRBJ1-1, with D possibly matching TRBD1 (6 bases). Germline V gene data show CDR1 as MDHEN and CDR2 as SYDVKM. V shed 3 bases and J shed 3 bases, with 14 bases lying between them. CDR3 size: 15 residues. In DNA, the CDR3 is TGTGCCAGCAGTTTCACAGGGCCTAATCACACTGAAGCTTTCTTT. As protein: CASSFTGPNHTEAFF. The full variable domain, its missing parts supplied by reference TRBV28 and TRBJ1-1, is DVKVTQSSRYLVKRTGEKVFLECVQDMDHENMFWYRQDPGLGLRLIYFSYDVKMKEKGDIPEGYSVSREKKERFSLILESASTNQTSMYLCASSFTGPNHTEAFFGQGTRLTVV.

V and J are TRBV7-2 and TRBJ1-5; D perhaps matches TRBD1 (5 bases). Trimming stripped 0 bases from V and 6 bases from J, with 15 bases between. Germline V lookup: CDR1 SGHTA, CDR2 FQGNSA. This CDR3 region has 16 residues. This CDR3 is CASSLAFRQGSQPQHF. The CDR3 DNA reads TGTGCCAGCAGCTTAGCGTTCCGGCAGGGAAGTCAGCCCCAGCATTTT.

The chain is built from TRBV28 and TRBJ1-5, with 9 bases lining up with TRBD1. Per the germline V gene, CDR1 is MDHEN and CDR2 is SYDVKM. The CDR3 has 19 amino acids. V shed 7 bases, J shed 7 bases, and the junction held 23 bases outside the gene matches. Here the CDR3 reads CASTTDTPSGQGMRQPQHF. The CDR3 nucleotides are TGTGCCAGCACAACCGACACGCCCTCCGGACAGGGGATGAGGCAGCCCCAGCATTTT.

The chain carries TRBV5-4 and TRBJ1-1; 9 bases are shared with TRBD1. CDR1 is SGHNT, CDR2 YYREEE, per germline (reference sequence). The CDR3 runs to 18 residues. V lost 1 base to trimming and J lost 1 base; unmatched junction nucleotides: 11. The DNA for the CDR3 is TGTGCCAGCAGCTTGCGACGACAGGGGGTAGGGAGGAACACTGAAGCTTTCTTT. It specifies CASSLRRQGVGRNTEAFF. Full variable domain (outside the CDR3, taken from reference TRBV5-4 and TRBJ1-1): ETGVTQSPTHLIKTRGQQVTLRCSSQSGHNTVSWYQQALGQGPQFIFQYYREEENGRGNFPPRFSGLQFPNYSSELNVNALELDDSALYLCASSLRRQGVGRNTEAFFGQGTRLTVV.

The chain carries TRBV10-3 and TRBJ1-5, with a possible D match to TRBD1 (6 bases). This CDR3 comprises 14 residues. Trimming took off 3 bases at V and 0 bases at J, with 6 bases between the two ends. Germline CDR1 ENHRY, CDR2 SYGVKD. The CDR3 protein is CAISDRGSNQPQHF. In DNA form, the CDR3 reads TGTGCCATCAGTGACAGGGGTAGCAATCAGCCCCAGCATTTT.